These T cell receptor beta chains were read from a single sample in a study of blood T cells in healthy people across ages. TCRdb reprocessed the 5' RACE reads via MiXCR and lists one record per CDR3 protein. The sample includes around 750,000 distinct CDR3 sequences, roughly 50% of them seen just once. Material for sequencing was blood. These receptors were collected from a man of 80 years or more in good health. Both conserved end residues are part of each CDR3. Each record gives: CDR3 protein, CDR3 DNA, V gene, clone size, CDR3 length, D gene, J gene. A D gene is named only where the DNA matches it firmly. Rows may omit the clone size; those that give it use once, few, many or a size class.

CDR3: CSARDRTGLNYGYTF; DNA: TGCAGTGCTAGAGATCGGACAGGACTCAACTATGGCTACACCTTC; V: TRBV20-1; size: .; length: 15; D: TRBD1; J: TRBJ1-2
CDR3: CASRRDGGGETQYF; DNA: TGTGCCAGCAGGCGGGACGGCGGGGGGGAGACCCAGTACTTC; V: TRBV12-3/TRBV12-4; size: few; length: 14; D: TRBD2; J: TRBJ2-5
CDR3: CATSDGRDRGFYEQFF; DNA: TGTGCCACCAGTGACGGTCGGGACAGGGGATTTTATGAGCAGTTCTTC; V: TRBV24-1; size: .; length: 16; D: TRBD1; J: TRBJ2-1
CDR3: CASSLAGLPSTDTQYF; DNA: TGCGCCAGCAGCTTGGCCGGTCTCCCTAGCACAGATACGCAGTATTTT; V: TRBV5-1; size: .; length: 16; D: .; J: TRBJ2-3
CDR3: CASSYEGRTDTQYF; DNA: TGTGCCAGCAGCTATGAGGGCCGGACAGATACGCAGTATTTT; V: TRBV5-6; size: few; length: 14; D: .; J: TRBJ2-3
CDR3: CASSLRGVADTQYF; DNA: TGTGCCAGCAGTTTGCGGGGGGTAGCAGATACGCAGTATTTT; V: TRBV12-3/TRBV12-4; size: few; length: 14; D: TRBD2; J: TRBJ2-3
CDR3: CSTRGAGRDTEAFF; DNA: TGCAGTACCAGGGGGGCGGGGAGGGACACTGAAGCTTTCTTT; V: TRBV20-1; size: .; length: 14; D: TRBD1; J: TRBJ1-1
CDR3: CASSFGLFEQYF; DNA: TGTGCCAGCAGCTTTGGACTCTTCGAGCAGTACTTC; V: TRBV7-9; size: .; length: 12; D: .; J: TRBJ2-7
CDR3: CASSFVAGGTNEQFF; DNA: TGCGCCAGCAGCTTCGTGGCAGGGGGGACCAATGAGCAGTTCTTC; V: TRBV5-1; size: .; length: 15; D: .; J: TRBJ2-1
CDR3: CASSLRPRGGGYTF; DNA: TGTGCCAGCAGCCTCAGGCCCCGCGGGGGTGGCTACACCTTC; V: TRBV7-2; size: few; length: 14; D: .; J: TRBJ1-2
CDR3: CASSGTSSTDTQYF; DNA: TGTGCCAGCAGTGGGACTAGCAGCACAGATACGCAGTATTTT; V: TRBV9; size: few; length: 14; D: TRBD2; J: TRBJ2-3
CDR3: CASSFFAGGYSDNEQFF; DNA: TGTGCCAGCAGTTTCTTTGCGGGAGGCTACTCCGACAATGAGCAGTTCTTC; V: TRBV27; size: .; length: 17; D: TRBD2; J: TRBJ2-1
CDR3: CASSVDPGGSTDTQYF; DNA: TGTGCCAGCAGCGTAGATCCGGGAGGGAGCACAGATACGCAGTATTTT; V: TRBV9; size: .; length: 16; D: TRBD2; J: TRBJ2-3
CDR3: CASSPWGGGSNQPQHF; DNA: TGTGCCAGCAGCCCCTGGGGGGGGGGTAGCAATCAGCCCCAGCATTTT; V: TRBV7-2; size: .; length: 16; D: .; J: TRBJ1-5
CDR3: CASRKATLDNEQFF; DNA: TGTGCCAGCAGAAAGGCTACATTGGACAATGAGCAGTTCTTC; V: TRBV12-3/TRBV12-4; size: .; length: 14; D: .; J: TRBJ2-1
CDR3: CVPRWDSNQPQHF; DNA: TGTGTCCCGAGGTGGGATAGCAATCAGCCCCAGCATTTT; V: TRBV7-2; size: .; length: 13; D: .; J: TRBJ1-5
CDR3: CASSLGRAANYGYTF; DNA: TGCGCCAGCAGCTTGGGAAGGGCCGCTAACTATGGCTACACCTTC; V: TRBV5-1; size: .; length: 15; D: .; J: TRBJ1-2
CDR3: CAGSYGTSSCEQYF; DNA: TGTGCCGGCAGTTACGGGACTAGCTCCTGCGAGCAGTACTTC; V: TRBV2; size: .; length: 14; D: TRBD2; J: TRBJ2-7
CDR3: CASSYTKGYNEQFF; DNA: TGTGCCAGCAGTTATACCAAGGGCTACAATGAGCAGTTCTTC; V: TRBV6-2/TRBV6-3; size: few; length: 14; D: .; J: TRBJ2-1
CDR3: CATSALGTEETQYF; DNA: TGTGCCACCAGTGCCTTAGGGACAGAAGAGACCCAGTACTTC; V: TRBV24-1; size: .; length: 14; D: TRBD1; J: TRBJ2-5
CDR3: CASSGTGSKYF; DNA: TGTGCCAGCAGTGGGACAGGGAGCAAGTACTTC; V: TRBV2; size: .; length: 11; D: TRBD1; J: TRBJ2-7
CDR3: CASRGLAGRSYNEQFF; DNA: TGTGCCAGCAGGGGGCTAGCGGGAAGGTCCTACAATGAGCAGTTCTTC; V: TRBV11-2; size: .; length: 16; D: TRBD2; J: TRBJ2-1
CDR3: CASSLAIRETQYF; DNA: TGTGCCAGCAGCTTAGCAATCCGAGAGACCCAGTACTTC; V: TRBV7-2; size: .; length: 13; D: .; J: TRBJ2-5
CDR3: CASSYRQRAASTDTQYF; DNA: TGTGCCAGCAGTTACCGCCAACGAGCGGCAAGCACAGATACGCAGTATTTT; V: TRBV6-6; size: .; length: 17; D: .; J: TRBJ2-3
CDR3: CASSSPVAGADTQYF; DNA: TGTGCCAGCAGTTCGCCAGTAGCGGGAGCAGATACGCAGTATTTT; V: TRBV6-6; size: few; length: 15; D: TRBD2; J: TRBJ2-3
CDR3: CASSEGLFTGELFF; DNA: TGTGCCAGCAGCGAAGGACTATTTACCGGGGAGCTGTTTTTT; V: TRBV7-2; size: .; length: 14; D: .; J: TRBJ2-2
CDR3: CASSLGAGDEQFF; DNA: TGCGCCAGCAGCTTGGGCGCCGGCGATGAGCAGTTCTTC; V: TRBV5-1; size: .; length: 13; D: .; J: TRBJ2-1
CDR3: CSAPGSLTGGYTF; DNA: TGCAGTGCTCCGGGGTCGCTAACCGGTGGCTACACCTTC; V: TRBV20-1; size: .; length: 13; D: .; J: TRBJ1-2
CDR3: CASSRAGFSYEQYF; DNA: TGTGCCAGCTCACGAGCGGGTTTCTCCTACGAGCAGTACTTC; V: TRBV18; size: .; length: 14; D: .; J: TRBJ2-7
CDR3: CATSTERRASNEQFF; DNA: TGTGCCACCAGCACCGAAAGGAGAGCTAGCAATGAGCAGTTCTTC; V: TRBV15; size: .; length: 15; D: .; J: TRBJ2-1
CDR3: CASREDSAGANVLTF; DNA: TGTGCCAGCAGAGAGGACAGCGCTGGGGCCAACGTCCTGACTTTC; V: TRBV7-9; size: .; length: 15; D: .; J: TRBJ2-6
CDR3: CASSVVNSGEADTQYF; DNA: TGTGCCAGCAGCGTAGTAAATAGCGGGGAGGCAGATACGCAGTATTTT; V: TRBV9; size: .; length: 16; D: TRBD2; J: TRBJ2-3
CDR3: CASSFGGGPGEQYF; DNA: TGTGCCAGCAGTTTCGGGGGAGGGCCGGGCGAGCAGTACTTC; V: TRBV12-3/TRBV12-4; size: .; length: 14; D: TRBD2; J: TRBJ2-7
CDR3: CASNGVGGANVLTF; DNA: TGTGCCAGCAACGGGGTGGGAGGGGCCAACGTCCTGACTTTC; V: TRBV7-9; size: few; length: 14; D: .; J: TRBJ2-6
CDR3: CASRARETQYF; DNA: TGTGCCAGCAGGGCCCGGGAGACCCAGTACTTC; V: TRBV6-2/TRBV6-3; size: .; length: 11; D: .; J: TRBJ2-5
CDR3: CASSGGQYQGTQYF; DNA: TGTGCCAGCAGTGGGGGACAGTACCAAGGGACCCAGTACTTC; V: TRBV2; size: .; length: 14; D: TRBD1; J: TRBJ2-5
CDR3: CSARRDYYNEQFF; DNA: TGCAGTGCTAGGCGGGACTACTACAATGAGCAGTTCTTC; V: TRBV20-1; size: .; length: 13; D: TRBD2; J: TRBJ2-1
CDR3: CASSLPGLAGTGDTQYF; DNA: TGTGCCAGCAGTTTGCCGGGACTAGCGGGGACGGGGGATACGCAGTATTTT; V: TRBV28; size: few; length: 17; D: TRBD2; J: TRBJ2-3
CDR3: CASSRAGTDLYEQYF; DNA: TGTGCCAGCAGCCGGGCCGGGACAGACCTCTACGAGCAGTACTTC; V: TRBV5-6; size: .; length: 15; D: TRBD1; J: TRBJ2-7
CDR3: CASSSSLGGKQSYEQYF; DNA: TGTGCCAGCAGTTCTTCCCTAGGAGGGAAGCAGTCCTACGAGCAGTACTTC; V: TRBV12-3/TRBV12-4; size: few; length: 17; D: .; J: TRBJ2-7
CDR3: CASSQGSTGRYEQYF; DNA: TGTGCCAGCAGCCAAGGGTCGACAGGGAGGTACGAGCAGTACTTC; V: TRBV14; size: few; length: 15; D: .; J: TRBJ2-7
CDR3: CASSNSGQPHSNQPQHF; DNA: TGTGCCAGCAGTAACTCGGGACAGCCGCATAGCAATCAGCCCCAGCATTTT; V: TRBV6-5; size: once; length: 17; D: TRBD1; J: TRBJ1-5
CDR3: CSVSADSYEQYF; DNA: TGCAGCGTCAGCGCGGATTCCTACGAGCAGTACTTC; V: TRBV29-1; size: once; length: 12; D: .; J: TRBJ2-7